This T cell receptor beta chain was captured by sequencing in a study of T cell responses to AZD1222 COVID-19 vaccine. The CDR3 consists of 15 residues. Germline lookup yields CDR1 SGHTA and CDR2 FQGNSA. V was shortened by 5 bases and J by 4 bases, with 17 bases between the two germline ends. Here immunoSEQ multiplex PCR was the method, and the copy in TCRdb shows in-frame clones only, minus some. In the table there are under 150,000 clones, about nine tenths of which are singletons. The TCR was taken from an adult who received the AZD1222 COVID-19 vaccine. The genes are TRBV7-2 and TRBJ1-1; perhaps TRBD1 as D (6 bases). The material sequenced was peripheral blood, taken 28 days after the second AZD1222 dose. CDR3 sequence (DNA): TGTGCCAGCAGCGCCCAGGGAGGGGGAAGCACTGAAGCTTTCTTT. This encodes CASSAQGGGSTEAFF.